This T cell receptor beta chain was recovered during a study of shared clonotypes between healthy human individuals. Whole-study context: Aged 18 to 49, the donors were a couple of women and a few men.

Worth noting for this clone: As yet, its antigen is unknown.

Study findings and constraints: When compared with the clonotypes that were shared by all four sorted-subset donors, the non-shared clonotypes turned out to have lower generation probabilities.

Some clones are missing from TCRdb's copy, which holds only in-frame ones; the method was immunoSEQ multiplex PCR. The sample lists approximately 1.5 million clones, approximately 98.5% occurring once. CDR3 length equals 15 residues. From germline, CDR1 is SNHLY and CDR2 FYNNEI. The ends lost 6 bases at V and 3 bases at J; junction bases unmatched: 3. Input material: naive CD4+ T cells sorted from blood. Subset described: CD45RA+ positively selected. This chain uses TRBV2 with TRBJ2-2; TRBD2 aligns across 11 bases. This clonotype was obtained from a man aged 30-40 years in good health. Here the CDR3 reads CASSGTSGYTGELFF. CDR3 in DNA: TGTGCCAGCAGCGGGACTAGCGGTTACACCGGGGAGCTGTTTTTT.